These 16 T cell receptor beta chains were all obtained from the same sample, sequenced in a study of T-cell reconstitution after alpha-beta-depleted transplantation in children. Researchers prepared the TCRbeta library using unique molecular identifiers, the study reports. TCRdb re-called the PCR reads through MiXCR, storing one row per CDR3 protein. The data contain 440,000 or so distinct CDR3 sequences, about 11% of them singletons. Sequences were derived from PBMCs from the stem cell graft donor, sampled from the stem cell graft. Every receptor here comes from a human donor who donated a stem cell graft to a child with acute myeloid leukemia.

This clonotype was seen a handful of times. The V gene is TRBV6-2 or TRBV6-3, the J gene TRBJ1-2; a weak D match, TRBD1 (5 bases). Germline CDR1 MNHEY, CDR2 SVGEGT. The CDR3 has 14 amino acids. V lost 6 bases to trimming and J lost 0 bases, with 11 bases between them. This CDR3 reads CASRSGGTNYGYTF. CDR3 DNA: TGTGCCAGCAGGAGCGGGGGGACTAACTATGGCTACACCTTC.

This clonotype turned up a few times. V gene TRBV29-1 combines with J gene TRBJ2-7; D call uncertain. The V gene's germline CDR1 is SQVTM and CDR2 ANQGSEA. The CDR3 length is 13 residues. V shed 4 bases and J shed 0 bases, with 10 bases lying between them. The CDR3 spells CSVGSESSYEQYF. CDR3 DNA sequence: TGCAGCGTTGGAAGCGAGAGCTCCTACGAGCAGTACTTC.

This clonotype was detected a few times. CDR3 sequence reads: CSAREGYEQYF. CDR3 DNA sequence: TGCAGTGCTAGGGAGGGCTACGAGCAGTACTTC. The chain uses TRBV20-1 and TRBJ2-7; tentatively, D is TRBD2 (6 bases). With 3 bases removed from V and 3 bases from J, the gap between germline ends came to 6 bases. Germline CDR1 DFQATT, CDR2 SNEGSKA (reference sequence). The CDR3 has 11 residues.

The chain uses TRBV29-1 and TRBJ2-3; tentative D call: TRBD1 (6 bases). CDR1 and CDR2 (germline): SQVTM, ANQGSEA. The CDR3 is made up of 14 amino acids. Deletions cut 4 bases from V and 3 bases from J, with 14 bases between. The CDR3 sequence: CSVVPGDGTDTQYF. Here the CDR3 DNA reads TGCAGCGTTGTTCCAGGGGACGGGACAGATACGCAGTATTTT.

The chain employs TRBV5-1 and TRBJ2-7; no clear D. Trimming took off 0 bases at V and 3 bases at J, with 10 bases between the two ends. The V gene's germline CDR1 is SGHRS and CDR2 YFSETQ. The CDR3 has 14 amino acids. CDR3 sequence reads: CASSLAPTHYEQYF. CDR3 DNA sequence: TGCGCCAGCAGCTTGGCCCCGACACACTACGAGCAGTACTTC.

The chain joins TRBV27 to TRBJ2-7; 12 bases map to TRBD1. The J segment lost 0 bases and the V segment lost 5 bases, leaving 5 bases of the junction unmatched. Germline V CDR1 and CDR2: MNHEY, SMNVEV (reference sequence). This CDR3 is built from 16 residues. CDR3 sequence: CASSRGQGASSYEQYV. CDR3 DNA sequence: TGTGCCAGCAGTAGGGGACAGGGGGCTAGCTCCTACGAGCAGTACGTC.

V is TRBV6-5 and J is TRBJ2-7; tentatively, D is TRBD1 (5 bases). V lost 10 bases, J lost 0 bases, and 10 bases lay in between. CDR3 length equals 12 residues. The V gene's germline CDR1 is MNHEY and CDR2 SVGAGI. CDR3 coding DNA: TGTGCCACCCAGGGAAGCTCCTACGAGCAGTACGTC. This encodes CATQGSSYEQYV.

The genes are TRBV5-1 and TRBJ1-5; D not certain. Trimming cost V 0 bases and J 6 bases, with 7 bases left between them. Germline-derived CDR1 and CDR2 are SGHRS and YFSETQ. This CDR3 contains 13 residues. The CDR3 region is CASSLGDTQPQHF. The CDR3 bases are TGCGCCAGCAGCTTGGGTGACACTCAGCCCCAGCATTTT. Filled out from reference TRBV5-1 and TRBJ1-5, the complete variable domain reads KAGVTQTPRYLIKTRGQQVTLSCSPISGHRSVSWYQQTPGQGLQFLFEYFSETQRNKGNFPGRFSGRQFSNSRSEMNVSTLELGDSALYLCASSLGDTQPQHFGDGTRLSIL.

Many counts were recorded for this clonotype. V usage is TRBV7-9 and J usage is TRBJ2-3; 8 nucleotides agree with TRBD1. V was pared by 5 bases and J by 5 bases, with 12 bases of the junction left unmatched. This CDR3 is built from 16 residues. CDR1 and CDR2 (germline): SEHNR, FQNEAQ (reference sequence). The DNA of the CDR3 is TGTGCCAGCAGCCCCTCGGGCAGGGGGCATTTAGATACGCAGTATTTT. Protein sequence: CASSPSGRGHLDTQYF.

In its sample, this clonotype was seen a few times. This chain uses TRBV4-1 with TRBJ2-2, with D maybe TRBD2 (6 bases). Trimming stripped 0 bases from V and 4 bases from J, with 12 bases between. This CDR3 comprises 16 residues. Germline V lookup: CDR1 MGHRA, CDR2 YSYEKL. CDR3 loop: CASSQEGLPITGELFF. The CDR3 nucleotides are TGCGCCAGCAGCCAAGAGGGACTCCCGATCACCGGGGAGCTGTTTTTT.

This clonotype has at least ten counts. CDR3 in amino acids: CASSRMDRANTGELFF. CDR3 DNA sequence: TGTGCCAGCTCACGAATGGACAGGGCGAACACCGGGGAGCTGTTTTTT. The J gene is TRBJ2-2, the V gene TRBV18; the match to TRBD1 covers 8 bases. With V trimmed by 4 bases and J by 0 bases, 4 bases remained unmatched. The length of the CDR3 is 16 residues. From germline, CDR1 is KGHSH and CDR2 LQKENI.

This clonotype came up many times. V is TRBV29-1 and J is TRBJ1-2; D remains unclear. The CDR3 runs 12 residues. Per germline, CDR1 SQVTM and CDR2 ANQGSEA. V lost 3 bases, J lost 4 bases, and 9 bases lay in between. CDR3 residues: CSVEYRTYGYTF. The CDR3 region has the DNA TGCAGCGTTGAGTACAGAACCTATGGCTACACCTTC.

The chain employs TRBV20-1 and TRBJ2-2; 16 bases line up with TRBD2. V was pared by 2 bases and J by 7 bases, with 7 bases of the junction left unmatched. CDR3 length: 17 amino acids. Germline V gives CDR1 DFQATT, CDR2 SNEGSKA (reference sequence). The CDR3 DNA is TGCAGTGCTAGAAGGGGGACTAGCGGGAGGGCCTACGGGGAGCTGTTTTTT. It yields the protein CSARRGTSGRAYGELFF.

The chain is built from TRBV15 and TRBJ2-7; TRBD2 is a possible D gene (7 bases). Germline CDR1 is LNHNV and CDR2 is YYDKDF (reference sequence). Trimming took 0 bases from V and 6 from J, leaving 18 bases between them. The length of the CDR3 is 16 residues. The CDR3 loop reads CATSRDTGRGGIEQYF. For the CDR3, the DNA is TGTGCCACCAGCAGAGATACAGGGAGGGGGGGGATCGAGCAGTACTTC. The full variable domain, in which reference TRBV15 and TRBJ2-7 provide the parts outside the CDR3, is DAMVIQNPRYQVTQFGKPVTLSCSQTLNHNVMYWYQQKSSQAPKLLFHYYDKDFNNEADTPDNFQSRRPNTSFCFLDIRSPGLGDTAMYLCATSRDTGRGGIEQYFGPGTRLTVT.

This clonotype showed up many times. The rearrangement joins TRBV20-1 to TRBJ2-2, with D unclear. CDR1 is DFQATT and CDR2 is SNEGSKA in the germline V gene (reference sequence). Trimming removed 4 bases at V and 5 bases at J, with 11 bases between. The CDR3 has 13 residues. CDR3 in amino acids: CSATLTVTGELFF. DNA of the CDR3: TGCAGTGCTACCCTAACAGTGACCGGGGAGCTGTTTTTT.

The V and J genes are TRBV7-9 and TRBJ2-1; D unclear. The CDR3 covers 15 residues. Germline CDR1 is SEHNR and CDR2 is FQNEAQ (reference sequence). The V end was cut by 1 base, the J end by 0 bases, with 7 bases between. The DNA of the CDR3 is TGTGCCAGCAGCTTAGAGTGGGGCTCCTACAATGAGCAGTTCTTC. Translating it yields CASSLEWGSYNEQFF.